This T cell receptor (beta chain) was obtained from a study of blood T cells in healthy people across ages. Study observations and caveats: Naive CD4+ cells and diversity were both higher in long-lived donors than in aged donors.

This clonotype was counted ten times or more. The antigen is not known. Primers used in a second PCR of about 7 to 12 cycles were a sample-barcoded 5' primer and a J-beta primer mix. TCRdb re-called the 5' RACE reads with MiXCR, one entry per CDR3 protein. The sample lists roughly 1.9 million distinct CDR3 sequences; about 39% were seen once. The CDR3 runs to 12 residues. Germline loops: CDR1 SEHNR, CDR2 FQNEAQ (reference sequence). V was shortened by 0 bases and J by 6 bases, with 6 bases between the two germline ends. The sample comprised blood. This chain joins TRBV7-9 and TRBJ2-7; perhaps D is TRBD1 or TRBD2 (5 bases each). This receptor was identified in a human donor in good health. CDR3 loop: CASSLAGTEQYF. The CDR3, as DNA: TGTGCCAGCAGCTTAGCAGGGACCGAGCAGTACTTC. The full variable domain, its missing parts supplied by reference TRBV7-9 and TRBJ2-7, is DTGVSQNPRHKITKRGQNVTFRCDPISEHNRLYWYRQTLGQGPEFLTYFQNEAQLEKSRLLSDRFSAERPKGSFSTLEIQRTEQGDSAMYLCASSLAGTEQYFGPGTRLTVT.